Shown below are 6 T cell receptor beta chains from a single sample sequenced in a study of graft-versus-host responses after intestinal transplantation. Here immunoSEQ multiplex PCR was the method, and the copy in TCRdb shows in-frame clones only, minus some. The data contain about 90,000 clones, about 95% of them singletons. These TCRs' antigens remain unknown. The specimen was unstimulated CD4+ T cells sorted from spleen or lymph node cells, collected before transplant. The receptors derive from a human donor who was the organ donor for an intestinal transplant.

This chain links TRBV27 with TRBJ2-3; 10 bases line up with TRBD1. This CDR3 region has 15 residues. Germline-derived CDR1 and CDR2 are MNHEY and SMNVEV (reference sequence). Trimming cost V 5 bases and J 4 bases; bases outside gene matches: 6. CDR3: CASSPGTGEADTQYF. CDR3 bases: TGTGCCAGCAGTCCTGGGACAGGGGAAGCAGATACGCAGTATTTT.

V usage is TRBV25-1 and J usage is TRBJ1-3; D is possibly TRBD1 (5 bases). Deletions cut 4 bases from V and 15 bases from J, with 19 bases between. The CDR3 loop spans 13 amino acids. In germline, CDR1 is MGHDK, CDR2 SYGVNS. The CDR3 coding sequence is TGTGCCAGCAGTGCCGGGACTCCCGGCACACCATATTTT. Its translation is CASSAGTPGTPYF.

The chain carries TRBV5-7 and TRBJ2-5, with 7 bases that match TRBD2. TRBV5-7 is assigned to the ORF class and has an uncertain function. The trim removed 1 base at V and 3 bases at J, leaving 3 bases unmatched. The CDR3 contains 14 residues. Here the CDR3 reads CASSLRLAEETQYF. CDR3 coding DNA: TGTGCCAGCAGCTTGAGGCTAGCGGAAGAGACCCAGTACTTC.

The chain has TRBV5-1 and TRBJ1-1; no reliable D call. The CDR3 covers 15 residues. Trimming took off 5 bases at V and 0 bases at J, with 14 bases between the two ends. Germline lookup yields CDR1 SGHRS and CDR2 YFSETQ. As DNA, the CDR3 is TGCGCCAGCAGACCTTCAGAAAACATGAACACTGAAGCTTTCTTT. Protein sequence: CASRPSENMNTEAFF.

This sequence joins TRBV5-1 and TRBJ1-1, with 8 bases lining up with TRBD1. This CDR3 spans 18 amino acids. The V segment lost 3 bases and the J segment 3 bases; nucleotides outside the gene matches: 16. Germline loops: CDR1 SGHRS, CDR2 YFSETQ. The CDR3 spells CASSSGRQGSVRHTEAFF. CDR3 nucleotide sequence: TGCGCCAGCAGCTCCGGGCGACAGGGGTCGGTTCGGCACACTGAAGCTTTCTTT.

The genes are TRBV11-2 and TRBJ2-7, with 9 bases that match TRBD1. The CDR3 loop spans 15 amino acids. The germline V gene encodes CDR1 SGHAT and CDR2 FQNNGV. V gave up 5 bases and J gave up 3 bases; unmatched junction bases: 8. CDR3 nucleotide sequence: TGTGCCAGCAGCACTGGGACAGGGCCCTACTACGAGCAGTACTTC. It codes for CASSTGTGPYYEQYF.